This T cell receptor beta chain is drawn from a study of shared clonotypes between healthy human individuals. Selected positively for CCR7 and CD45RO-negative, naive CD8 cells excluded terminally differentiated effector memory CD45RA+ cells. The germline V gene encodes CDR1 MDHEN and CDR2 SYDVKM. The CDR3 extends over 19 amino acids. After removal of 6 bases from V and 7 bases from J, the junction contained 19 bases not matched to a gene. Here immunoSEQ multiplex PCR was the method, and the copy in TCRdb shows in-frame clones only, minus some. The sample shows about 590,000 clones, less than 97% of them seen only once. Concerning this clone: The antigen remains unidentified.

General study findings and limits: Generation of non-shared clonotypes was less probable than generation of clonotypes shared by all four donors. It was anticipated that sequencing depth would influence how many clonotypes donors shared. Across subsets, estimated richness was generally greater for naive than for memory populations.

The clonotype was recovered from a woman in her 30s in good health. The chain is built from TRBV28 and TRBJ2-1, with TRBD1 matching 12 bases. The sequenced material came from naive CD8+ T cells sorted from blood. CDR3 DNA: TGTGCCAGCAGCCTACCGGGACAGGGGGCGGATACTGGCTCTAATGAGCAGTTCTTC. Protein: CASSLPGQGADTGSNEQFF.